Each of the 24 T cell receptor beta chains below was sequenced from the same sample in a study of blood T cells in healthy people across ages. Then a second PCR, running about 6 to 12 cycles, was carried out with a sample-barcoded 5' primer and a J-beta primer mix. In TCRdb, the 5' RACE reads were re-called with MiXCR into one record per CDR3 protein. The sample carries roughly 800,000 distinct CDR3 sequences, over 45% recorded once. Material: blood. The receptor set was obtained from a man aged 25-40 years in good health.

V and J are TRBV7-8 and TRBJ2-4, with D perhaps matching TRBD1 (5 bases). The DNA end lines up better with TRBJ2-7; the J call may be wrong. Germline CDR1 reads SGHVS; CDR2 reads FQNEAQ. This CDR3 has 14 residues. The CDR3: CASSIRQSFYEQYF. The CDR3 DNA sequence: TGTGCCAGCAGCATCCGACAGAGTTTCTACGAGCAGTACTTC.

The chain carries TRBV5-6 and TRBJ2-1; a weak D match, TRBD2 (5 bases). Trimming removed 0 bases at V and 12 bases at J, with 16 bases between. Per the germline V gene, CDR1 is SGHDT and CDR2 is YYEEEE. The CDR3 has 14 residues. CDR3 DNA sequence: TGTGCCAGCAGCTTGGGAGGACTCTCCACTGGGCAGTTCTTC. The encoded protein is CASSLGGLSTGQFF.

J is TRBJ1-4 and V is TRBV20-1; D might be TRBD1 (5 bases). Germline V gives CDR1 DFQATT, CDR2 SNEGSKA (reference sequence). The CDR3 contains 13 residues. V was trimmed by 3 bases and J by 11 bases, leaving 16 bases between them. DNA for the CDR3: TGCAGTGCTAGCTACGGGGGGATGAGGAAACTGTTTTTT. The encoded protein is CSASYGGMRKLFF.

The chain employs TRBV20-1 and TRBJ2-1; D remains ambiguous. The V end was cut by 4 bases, the J end by 0 bases, with 10 bases between. Germline CDR1 and CDR2: DFQATT and SNEGSKA (reference sequence). The CDR3 is 14 residues long. CDR3 residues: CSAIRESSYNEQFF. The CDR3, as DNA: TGCAGTGCTATTCGAGAGAGCTCCTACAATGAGCAGTTCTTC.

A note on this clonotype: A junction boundary mismatches the germline segment, possibly from a read error. V gene TRBV4-3 combines with J gene TRBJ2-1, with 12 bases that match TRBD2. Germline lookup yields CDR1 LGHNA and CDR2 YSLEER. This CDR3 has 15 residues. For the CDR3, the DNA is TGCGCCGGCAGGAGGACTAGCGGGGAATACAATGAGCAGTTCTTC. This sequence encodes CAGRRTSGEYNEQFF.

The V call is TRBV29-1, the J call TRBJ2-1, with D unclear. V was trimmed by 3 bases and J by 4 bases, leaving 10 bases between them. CDR1 is SQVTM and CDR2 is ANQGSEA in the germline V gene. The CDR3 has 13 amino acids. This CDR3 reads CSVEEYTYNEQFF. For the CDR3, the DNA is TGCAGCGTTGAGGAATACACATACAATGAGCAGTTCTTC.

V usage is TRBV28 and J usage is TRBJ2-3; D might be TRBD1 (5 bases). Trimming removed 8 bases at V and 2 bases at J, with 29 bases between. This CDR3 is 19 amino acids long. Per germline, CDR1 MDHEN and CDR2 SYDVKM. CDR3 DNA: TGTGCCAGCGGAACGGTAACAGACAGCCCGTCCTCCCCCACAGATACGCAGTATTTT. It yields the protein CASGTVTDSPSSPTDTQYF.

This chain connects TRBV6-6 to TRBJ2-3; 11 nucleotides align to TRBD2. V dropped 6 bases and J dropped 4; count of bases not matched to a gene: 9. This CDR3 spans 16 amino acids. The V gene's germline CDR1 is MNHNY and CDR2 SVGAGI (reference sequence). The CDR3 region is CASSRKLAGDPDTQYF. The CDR3 nucleotides are TGTGCCAGCAGCCGAAAACTAGCGGGAGACCCAGATACGCAGTATTTT.

J is TRBJ2-7 and V is TRBV20-1; 11 nucleotides align to TRBD2. The CDR3 totals 16 residues. The germline V gene has CDR1 DFQATT and CDR2 SNEGSKA (reference sequence). The junction had 11 bases not matched to a gene; V was cut back by 3 bases and J by 4 bases. Written as DNA, the CDR3 is TGCAGTGCTAGCGATAGACTTAGCGGGGGGGAGTACGAGCAGTACTTC. Translated: CSASDRLSGGEYEQYF.

This clonotype has just a few counts. The gene calls are TRBV11-1 and TRBJ2-1, with D possibly TRBD2 on 6 matching bases. V lost 0 bases and J lost 8, with 8 bases in between. The CDR3 totals 13 residues. In germline, CDR1 is SGHAT, CDR2 FQDESV (reference sequence). The DNA of the CDR3 is TGTGCCAGCAGCTTAGCGCGGGGTGATGAGCAGTTCTTC. It yields the protein CASSLARGDEQFF. The full variable domain, in which reference TRBV11-1 and TRBJ2-1 provide the parts outside the CDR3, is EAEVAQSPRYKITEKSQAVAFWCDPISGHATLYWYRQILGQGPELLVQFQDESVVDDSQLPKDRFSAERLKGVDSTLKIQPAELGDSAMYLCASSLARGDEQFFGPGTRLTVL.

The chain uses TRBV20-1 and TRBJ1-1; a weak D match, TRBD1 (5 bases). This CDR3 comprises 14 residues. V lost 0 bases and J 11 bases, leaving 19 bases between the germline ends. From germline, CDR1 is DFQATT and CDR2 SNEGSKA (reference sequence). In nucleotides, the CDR3 is TGCAGTGCTAGAGATAACAGGCTGAACACTGTTGCTTTCTTT. Residues: CSARDNRLNTVAFF.

This clonotype was seen a handful of times. This sequence joins TRBV6-6 and TRBJ2-1; TRBD1 aligns across 10 bases. CDR3 length: 14 residues. J lost 7 bases, V lost 5 bases, and 5 bases had no gene match. Germline loops: CDR1 MNHNY, CDR2 SVGAGI (reference sequence). DNA of the CDR3: TGTGCCAGCAGTGGGGACAGGGGACGGAATGAGCAGTTCTTC. This encodes CASSGDRGRNEQFF.

The rearrangement links TRBV6-5 to TRBJ2-3; D is ambiguous. The germline gives CDR1 MNHEY, CDR2 SVGAGI. There are 13 residues in the CDR3. Trimming pared 6 bases from V and 2 bases from J, leaving 9 bases between. CDR3 in DNA: TGTGCCAGCAGAAAACCCTACACAGATACGCAGTATTTT. It yields the protein CASRKPYTDTQYF.

This clonotype appeared many times. The chain is built from TRBV3-1 and TRBJ2-1; D call uncertain. CDR3 length: 14 amino acids. The germline gives CDR1 LGHDT, CDR2 YNNKEL (reference sequence). The germline V and J ends were trimmed by 4 bases and 8 bases, with 15 bases remaining between them. The chain's CDR3 is CASSLGGPADEQFF. The DNA of the CDR3 is TGTGCCAGCAGCCTCGGCGGACCGGCGGATGAGCAGTTCTTC.

J is TRBJ2-1 and V is TRBV7-2; no reliable D call. The CDR3 is 11 residues long. V was trimmed by 5 bases and J by 8 bases, leaving 7 bases between them. Per germline, CDR1 SGHTA and CDR2 FQGNSA. CDR3 DNA sequence: TGTGCCAGCAGCCGCTCTCATGAGCAGTTCTTC. Translated, it gives CASSRSHEQFF. The full variable domain, completed using reference TRBV7-2 and TRBJ2-1, is GAGVSQSPSNKVTEKGKDVELRCDPISGHTALYWYRQSLGQGLEFLIYFQGNSAPDKSGLPSDRFSAERTGGSVSTLTIQRTQQEDSAVYLCASSRSHEQFFGPGTRLTVL.

This clonotype was recorded a few times. This chain uses TRBV5-6 with TRBJ2-5; D remains ambiguous. The J call may be incorrect, as the DNA end agrees better with TRBJ2-7. Germline loops: CDR1 SGHDT, CDR2 YYEEEE. The CDR3 covers 13 residues. CDR3 sequence reads: CASSFGRLGEQYF. The CDR3 region has the DNA TGTGCCAGCAGCTTCGGAAGGCTTGGCGAGCAGTACTTC.

The chain employs TRBV20-1 and TRBJ2-5; unclear D gene. V lost 6 bases, J lost 2 bases, and 13 bases lay in between. Germline CDR1 DFQATT, CDR2 SNEGSKA (reference sequence). The length of the CDR3 is 13 residues. CDR3 sequence (DNA): TGCAGTGCCAACCGAGGTGCGCAAGAGACCCAGTACTTC. Protein sequence: CSANRGAQETQYF.

The chain has TRBV7-2 and TRBJ2-1; 14 bases line up with TRBD2. Trimming cost V 5 bases and J 7 bases; bases outside gene matches: 7. The CDR3 totals 16 residues. Looked up from germline, CDR1 is SGHTA and CDR2 is FQGNSA. The CDR3 sequence is CASSMGLAGANNEQFF. The CDR3 DNA is TGTGCCAGCAGCATGGGACTAGCGGGGGCTAATAATGAGCAGTTCTTC.

This clonotype has just a few counts. The V and J genes are TRBV20-1 and TRBJ2-1, with TRBD2 identical over 10 bases. The CDR3 is 15 residues long. J lost 6 bases, V lost 0 bases, and 5 bases had no gene match. Germline-derived CDR1 and CDR2 are DFQATT and SNEGSKA (reference sequence). The CDR3 protein is CSARDHSGGANEQFF. DNA for the CDR3: TGCAGTGCTAGAGACCACAGCGGGGGGGCCAATGAGCAGTTCTTC.

About this clonotype itself: A much larger clone lies one base from this, so it may be a read error. The rearrangement links TRBV14 to TRBJ2-7; D gene unclear. Trimming stripped 1 base from V and 9 bases from J, with 13 bases between. Germline-derived CDR1 and CDR2 are SGHDN and FVKESK. The CDR3 spans 13 residues. The CDR3 reads CASSQVRNGLQYF. The CDR3 DNA reads TGTGCCAGCAGCCAAGTCCGGAACGGCTTGCAGTACTTC.

The rearrangement joins TRBV2 to TRBJ2-7; weak D call: TRBD1 (5 bases). V lost 4 bases and J 4 bases, leaving 14 bases between the germline ends. CDR1 and CDR2 (germline): SNHLY, FYNNEI. CDR3 size: 14 residues. Written as DNA, the CDR3 is TGTGCCAGCAGTGGGCAGGGTGCGAGATACGAGCAGTACTTC. This translates into CASSGQGARYEQYF.

Comment on this clonotype: A clone one base away is much larger, so this may be a read error. V gene TRBV6-6 combines with J gene TRBJ2-3; no clear D. The CDR3 is 11 residues long. From germline, CDR1 is MNHNY and CDR2 SVGAGI (reference sequence). DNA for the CDR3: TGTGCCGGCAGGCGCGGCGATACGCAGTATTTT. Translation: CAGRRGDTQYF.

This chain uses TRBV19 with TRBJ2-5; D ambiguous. In germline, CDR1 is LNHDA, CDR2 SQIVND (reference sequence). Trimming left V 7 bases short and J 4 bases short, with 13 bases between. The CDR3 totals 13 residues. In DNA, the CDR3 is TGTGCCAGTACCAAATTGGGATCAGAGACCCAGTACTTC. It is translated as CASTKLGSETQYF.

The chain links TRBV3-1 to TRBJ2-4; maybe TRBD2 (6 bases). The DNA end lines up better with TRBJ2-7; the J call may be wrong. The germline V gene has CDR1 LGHDT and CDR2 YNNKEL (reference sequence). The CDR3 is 15 amino acids. The CDR3 protein is CASSQASLGGGEQYF. The CDR3 DNA is TGTGCCAGCAGCCAAGCCAGCTTGGGAGGCGGCGAGCAGTACTTC.